This TCR beta chain comes out of a study of blood T cell repertoires in acute mononucleosis (dated by TCRdb to about 2020). General notes on the study: To capture the primary response, acute-phase samples were obtained within 2 weeks of when symptoms began. During acute infection, mean YVL-BR-specific and GLC-BM-specific cells made up about 2% and 1.2% of blood CD8 T cells. The mean blood EBV load was 3.8 log10 genome copies per million B cells in acute infection and 2.5 to 3 at convalescence.

With respect to this clone: No base quality information exists; no much larger clone differs at one position.

Summary of the overall study and its limitations: The cohort comprised only three donors, so group averages rested on very few individuals. In TCR repertoire selection for BRLF1 (YVL-BR), TCRalpha CDR3 motifs took on a dominant role, whereas TCRbeta played only a minimal one. Only around 10% of unique acute clonotypes persisted into convalescence, yet these made up most of the response; new diverse de novo clonotypes seemingly replaced the rest. Low acute-to-convalescent clonotype overlap might partly reflect sampling error, because only a fraction of each donor's blood was analyzed.

The time point label here, explained by the study, means: acute infectious mononucleosis, at clinical presentation within 2 weeks of symptom onset (visit 1). Over primary infection, the study followed CD8 T cell responses to two immunodominant EBV epitopes: BRLF1 109 (YVL-BR) and BMLF1 280 (GLC-BM). A positive serum heterophile antibody test together with EBV viral capsid antigen-specific IgM pointed to primary EBV infection. As a first step, magnetic positive selection (MACS) was used to enrich total CD8 T cells from the PBMCs. A FACSAria III was used to sort live CD3+ CD8+ tetramer+ cells to a purity above 95%. A PE-conjugated tetramer loaded with the BRLF1 109-117 peptide was used for cell sorting. TCR repertoires of EBV epitope-specific CD8 T cells were deep-sequenced directly ex vivo after tetramer sorting, at acute infection and at convalescence. Donors were a few people aged roughly 18 to 30 with clinical acute infectious mononucleosis and laboratory evidence of primary EBV infection. Heparinized peripheral blood was collected when donors presented clinically with mononucleosis symptoms and again about 6 months afterward. PBMCs were isolated by Ficoll-Paque density gradient centrifugation.

Cut back by 7 bases and 0 bases, the V and J ends lie 7 bases apart. Via the germline V gene, CDR1 is SQVTM and CDR2 ANQGSEA. From the cysteine through the phenylalanine, the CDR3 covers 12 amino acids. Only the CDR3 DNA stays, 36 bases, in frame from base 1. For TCR profiling, total RNA from no fewer than 8,000 sorted tetramer+ CD8 T cells was reverse transcribed into cDNA. CDR3 regions were amplified by PCR with primers annealing to V and J regions, adding unique molecular identifiers to track templates. TCRalpha and TCRbeta chains were profiled using the immunoSEQ platform, including its sequencing and error-correction standards. In the original analysis: Clonal copy numbers were corrected for sequencing and PCR errors, and CDR3s were defined according to IMGT conventions. Analysis was limited to productive rearrangements and used immunoSEQ Analyzer versions 2.0 and 3.0, and gene-pairing frequencies were further processed in Microsoft Excel. V-J pairings were visualized as Circos plots, and CDR3 motifs were found with MEME plus a custom motifSearch program. The OLGA algorithm was used to calculate the probability of generation of TCR sequences. Clonotypes seen at both visits were called persistent; those seen only acutely were nonpersistent; those seen only at convalescence were de novo. Any amino acid clonotype used by more than one donor was defined as a public TCR. TCRdb stores this immuneACCESS table with in-frame sequences only. Part of the clones is absent; in the studies checked, under half of the shortfall reflects unresolved V genes, and no reason is known for the rest. V and J calls and clone size are as listed in that table; D and trimming were resolved from the DNA. The sample contains some 2,200 clones, about 31% of them found a single time. Roughly 45% of the sample is in the top ten clones.

Sequenced here: EBV YVL epitope tetramer+ CD8+ T cells sorted from PBMCs, sampled during acute infectious mononucleosis. The sample's cell subset or site label is to be understood as: CD8 T cells binding a tetramer with EBV BRLF1 109-117 peptide (YVL-BR). The V gene is TRBV29-1 and the J gene is TRBJ2-1; there is no confident call for the D gene. The sequence was obtained from a woman between 18 and 30 years old with infectious mononucleosis caused by EBV. The CDR3 region has the sequence CSGAYSYNEQFF. Here is the DNA: TGCAGCGGGGCATACTCCTACAATGAGCAGTTCTTC.